These 8 T cell receptor beta chains came from one sample sequenced in a study of synovial regulatory T cells in juvenile arthritis (dated by TCRdb to between 2014 and 2017). Library preparation employed the immunoSEQ multiplex PCR assay. In TCRdb, the immuneACCESS table is reduced to in-frame sequences with V and J assigned. These tables do not hold every clone; where another copy was compared, an unresolved V gene accounts for under half, and the others remain unexplained. In this sample's table one finds approximately 9,500 clones. Together, the top ten hold 0.55% to 0.75% of the sample. The sequencing input was Treg cells from blood. In light of the paper, this sample's cell subset or site label describes: remaining (HLA-DR-negative) circulating blood Treg cells. The receptors were sampled from a donor aged 2-30 years with juvenile idiopathic arthritis.

The chain uses TRBV19 and TRBJ2-3; TCRdb's D call, TRBD2, is unchecked because there is no DNA. Per germline, CDR1 LNHDA and CDR2 SQIVND (reference sequence). This CDR3 has 15 amino acids. The nucleotide record is missing. The CDR3 loop is CASTKGRGELDTQYF.

This chain connects TRBV7-9 to TRBJ1-1. Germline values: CDR1 SEHNR, CDR2 FQNEAQ (reference sequence). There are 17 residues in the CDR3. The nucleotide record is missing. CDR3 region: CASSLGDHSPMNTEAFF. The full variable domain, completed using reference TRBV7-9 and TRBJ1-1, is DTGVSQNPRHKITKRGQNVTFRCDPISEHNRLYWYRQTLGQGPEFLTYFQNEAQLEKSRLLSDRFSAERPKGSFSTLEIQRTEQGDSAMYLCASSLGDHSPMNTEAFFGQGTRLTVV.

The rearrangement uses TRBV11-3 and TRBJ2-5; the TRBD2 assignment by TCRdb is unverifiable without DNA. CDR3 size: 18 residues. No DNA is recorded. Germline V gene sequence: CDR1 SGHNT, CDR2 YENEEA. The CDR3 reads CASSLDSGASGDEETQYF.

The chain uses TRBV4-1 and TRBJ2-7; TCRdb's assignment of TRBD1 cannot be checked, as there is no DNA. This CDR3 comprises 13 residues. DNA is not recorded here. Germline V gives CDR1 MGHRA, CDR2 YSYEKL. CDR3 region: CASSQHLGGEQYF.

The rearrangement joins TRBV6-6 to TRBJ1-3. The CDR3 is 16 amino acids. No coding sequence is recorded. Germline assignment: CDR1 MNHNY and CDR2 SVGAGI (reference sequence). The chain's CDR3 is CASSYSVGAAGNTIYF.

The chain uses TRBV30 and TRBJ1-6. Germline assignment: CDR1 GTSNPN and CDR2 SVGIG (reference sequence). The CDR3 has 20 amino acids. No nucleotide data were recorded. The CDR3 is CAWSVKGEWLRGSYNSPLHF.

This rearrangement joins TRBV7-2 to TRBJ2-3; TCRdb's D call, TRBD2, is unchecked because there is no DNA. The CDR3 loop spans 15 amino acids. The record lacks a DNA sequence. CDR1 is SGHTA, CDR2 FQGNSA, per germline. CDR3 sequence: CASWPGWGGTDTQYF.

The V gene is TRBV5-1, the J gene TRBJ1-3. This CDR3 is built from 14 residues. The protein alone is recorded here. From germline, CDR1 is SGHRS and CDR2 YFSETQ. The CDR3 is CASSLEWAGNTIYF.